This TCR beta chain was found in a study of molecular identifiers for immune sequencing clone quantification. This clonotype was found many times. Its antigen remains unidentified. Trimming took 2 bases from V and 2 from J, leaving 13 bases between them. In germline, CDR1 is MDHEN, CDR2 SYDVKM. The CDR3 runs 16 residues. Study-level findings and limits: Clonotypes topping 20 RNA copies carried over 97% of effector molecules but under 1% of naive ones.

TCRdb processed the PCR reads anew with MiXCR; each CDR3 protein has one entry. Among around 470,000 distinct CDR3 sequences listed, 20% to 25% were seen once. Sorted cells numbering about 19,000 to 1,000,000, with 10%, 30% or 50% RNA, yielded the naive CD8 libraries. Isolation of naive CD8 T cells was achieved by sorting on a CD8+CD4-CCR7+CD45RA+ phenotype. The sample was naive CD8+ T cells from blood, with Jurkat cell RNA spiked in. Documented subset: FACS-sorted CD8+CD4-CCR7+CD45RA+ naive T cells. The sequence was obtained from a human donor in good health. Some libraries in this study had Jurkat cell RNA spiked in. This chain joins TRBV28 and TRBJ1-5, with a weak D call TRBD1 (6 bases). CDR3 protein: CASSLGARGRNQPQHF. DNA for the CDR3: TGTGCCAGCAGTTTAGGGGCCAGGGGTCGCAATCAGCCCCAGCATTTT.